This record covers a single T cell receptor (beta chain). The sample belongs to a study of shared clonotypes between healthy human individuals. On the study more broadly: The study enrolled a couple of women and three men aged 18 to 49.

Germline CDR1 is SGHDT and CDR2 is YYEEEE. CDR3 length: 14 residues. V lost 3 bases and J lost 7; bases outside the gene matches: 5. Assay: immunoSEQ multiplex PCR; the TCRdb copy retains only in-frame clones and omits some. The sample carries about 490,000 clones, around 80% recorded once. The sequencing input was PBMCs. This clonotype was sampled from a woman aged 40 to 50 in good health. Some clones in this sample may be carry-over from other donors' samples. The chain carries TRBV5-6 and TRBJ1-1, with 11 bases identical to TRBD1. CDR3 in amino acids: CASSWDRGVGEAFF. Here the CDR3 DNA reads TGTGCCAGCAGCTGGGACAGGGGGGTTGGTGAAGCTTTCTTT. The full variable domain, rest sourced from reference TRBV5-6 and TRBJ1-1, is DAGVTQSPTHLIKTRGQQVTLRCSPKSGHDTVSWYQQALGQGPQFIFQYYEEEERQRGNFPDRFSGHQFPNYSSELNVNALLLGDSALYLCASSWDRGVGEAFFGQGTRLTVV.